Following are 17 T cell receptor beta chains from one sample sequenced in a study of cytomegalovirus exposure and HLA in healthy donors. PCR used 60 Vbeta primers and 13 Jbeta primers. Data came from immunoSEQ multiplex PCR; TCRdb stores just in-frame clones and leaves some out. The sample holds roughly 150,000 clones; over 70% are singletons and the top ten take about 7.7%. The specimen sequenced was PBMCs. The receptor source for this set is a woman aged 35 to 49 in good health and CMV-seropositive.

This chain uses TRBV19 with TRBJ2-1; the D gene is possibly TRBD1 (5 bases). From germline, CDR1 is LNHDA and CDR2 SQIVND (reference sequence). V was pared by 5 bases and J by 0 bases, with 20 bases between. CDR3 size: 18 residues. Here the CDR3 DNA reads TGTGCCAGTAGTGGCGACAGAGATTTGATCCGCTCCTACAATGAGCAGTTCTTC. Translation: CASSGDRDLIRSYNEQFF. Looking up the rest from reference TRBV19 and TRBJ2-1 gives the full variable domain: DGGITQSPKYLFRKEGQNVTLSCEQNLNHDAMYWYRQDPGQGLRLIYYSQIVNDFQKGDIAEGYSVSREKKESFPLTVTSAQKNPTAFYLCASSGDRDLIRSYNEQFFGPGTRLTVL.

This clone was found once. The chain uses TRBV7-2 and TRBJ1-4; tentative D call: TRBD1 (6 bases). Germline CDR1 reads SGHTA; CDR2 reads FQGNSA. The CDR3 spans 14 residues. With 5 bases removed from V and 6 bases from J, the gap between germline ends came to 13 bases. CDR3 sequence (DNA): TGTGCCAGCAGCGCGACAACAGGGTATGAAAAACTGTTTTTT. As protein: CASSATTGYEKLFF. Looking up the rest from reference TRBV7-2 and TRBJ1-4 gives the full variable domain: GAGVSQSPSNKVTEKGKDVELRCDPISGHTALYWYRQSLGQGLEFLIYFQGNSAPDKSGLPSDRFSAERTGGSVSTLTIQRTQQEDSAVYLCASSATTGYEKLFFGSGTQLSVL.

V and J are TRBV5-6 and TRBJ1-5; possibly TRBD1 for D (6 bases). Germline V gene lookup returns CDR1 SGHDT and CDR2 YYEEEE. CDR3 length equals 15 residues. V was trimmed by 4 bases and J by 0 bases, leaving 11 bases between them. CDR3 sequence: CASSVTGFSNQPQHF. The CDR3 nucleotides are TGTGCCAGCAGCGTAACAGGGTTTAGCAATCAGCCCCAGCATTTT.

The chain carries TRBV5-1 and TRBJ2-3, with D maybe TRBD1 (5 bases). Per the germline V gene, CDR1 is SGHRS and CDR2 is YFSETQ. This CDR3 region has 15 residues. V shed 1 base and J shed 3 bases, with 12 bases lying between them. CDR3 sequence reads: CASSLQQGGTDTQYF. As DNA, the CDR3 is TGCGCCAGCAGCTTGCAGCAGGGCGGTACAGATACGCAGTATTTT.

The V gene is TRBV5-1, the J gene TRBJ2-2, with 7 bases fitting TRBD1. CDR3 size: 15 residues. Germline CDR1 SGHRS, CDR2 YFSETQ. Unmatched junction bases numbered 4, after V lost 4 bases and J lost 1 base. The CDR3 DNA is TGCGCCAGCAGCCTCCGGGACAGGAACACCGGGGAGCTGTTTTTT. It specifies CASSLRDRNTGELFF.

The chain recombines TRBV19 with TRBJ2-7; a possible D gene is TRBD2 (5 bases). V lost 11 bases and J lost 3, with 17 bases in between. The CDR3 runs 13 residues. Germline V lookup: CDR1 LNHDA, CDR2 SQIVND (reference sequence). CDR3: CAASPAVNYEQYF. In nucleotides, the CDR3 is TGTGCCGCCTCGCCAGCGGTGAACTACGAGCAGTACTTC.

This clone was seen only a few times. This chain joins TRBV30 and TRBJ1-2; possibly TRBD1 for D (5 bases). Trimming removed 1 base at V and 7 bases at J, with 19 bases between. Germline V gene data show CDR1 as GTSNPN and CDR2 as SVGIG (reference sequence). CDR3 length equals 15 residues. CDR3 amino acids: CAWSAFGPGKFGYTF. For the CDR3, the DNA is TGTGCCTGGAGTGCTTTTGGACCAGGGAAGTTTGGCTACACCTTC.

This clone was detected a few times. The chain links TRBV4-2 to TRBJ1-2, with D perhaps TRBD1 (5 bases). Germline CDR1 and CDR2: LGHNA and YNFKEQ. The germline V and J ends were trimmed by 0 bases and 13 bases, with 15 bases remaining between them. The CDR3 extends over 13 amino acids. The DNA for the CDR3 is TGTGCCAGCAGCCAAGAGAGGTTGGGGGGAAGCACCTTC. It translates to CASSQERLGGSTF.

The CDR3 sequence: CASTGTGNYGYTF. The DNA for the CDR3 is TGTGCCAGCACCGGGACAGGGAACTATGGCTACACCTTC. The chain is built from TRBV2 and TRBJ1-2, with 9 bases lining up with TRBD1. Trimming cost V 7 bases and J 2 bases; bases outside gene matches: 2. The CDR3 has 13 residues. CDR1 is SNHLY, CDR2 FYNNEI, per germline.

Here the CDR3 DNA reads TGTGCCTGGAGCGCCGGGACAGCGTATTATAGCAATCAGCCCCAGCATTTT. Translating gives CAWSAGTAYYSNQPQHF. The J gene is TRBJ1-5, the V gene TRBV30; TRBD1 agrees at 7 bases. This CDR3 has 17 residues. V gave up 3 bases and J gave up 0 bases; unmatched junction bases: 11. Germline-derived CDR1 and CDR2 are GTSNPN and SVGIG (reference sequence).

V and J are TRBV27 and TRBJ1-3, with D possibly being TRBD1 (6 bases). The germline V gene has CDR1 MNHEY and CDR2 SMNVEV (reference sequence). V lost 5 bases to trimming and J lost 4 bases, with 15 bases between them. CDR3 length equals 15 residues. In DNA, the CDR3 is TGTGCCAGCAGTATAACAGGGATCTCAGGAAACACCATATATTTT. Translated, it gives CASSITGISGNTIYF.

Regarding this clone: Its ends do not fully match the called genes, so a read error is possible. This chain uses TRBV5-6 with TRBJ2-4; D is unresolved. This CDR3 comprises 15 residues. Germline V CDR1 and CDR2: SGHDT, YYEEEE. In DNA, the CDR3 is TGTGCCAGCAGCTTGATAGGATCGGCCAAAAACAGTCAGTACTTC. Its translation: CASSLIGSAKNSQYF. Based on the CDR3 plus reference TRBV5-6 and TRBJ2-4, the full variable domain is DAGVTQSPTHLIKTRGQQVTLRCSPKSGHDTVSWYQQALGQGPQFIFQYYEEEERQRGNFPDRFSGHQFPNYSSELNVNALLLGDSALYLCASSLIGSAKNSQYFGAGTRLSVL.

The chain employs TRBV29-1 and TRBJ2-1, with D possibly TRBD2 on 6 matching bases. Looked up from germline, CDR1 is SQVTM and CDR2 is ANQGSEA. The length of the CDR3 is 14 residues. Trimming cost V 3 bases and J 0 bases, with 9 bases left between them. In DNA, the CDR3 is TGCAGCGTTGAGCGGGGCGGCTCCTACAATGAGCAGTTCTTC. This translates into CSVERGGSYNEQFF.

The chain links TRBV6-5 to TRBJ1-1; possibly TRBD1 for D (6 bases). This CDR3 has 14 amino acids. Trimming removed 2 bases from V and 3 bases from J, with 10 bases in between. CDR1 and CDR2 from the germline V gene are MNHEY and SVGAGI. The CDR3 nucleotides are TGTGCCAGCAGTTACGGGGGCAGCCACACTGAAGCTTTCTTT. It codes for CASSYGGSHTEAFF.

The chain has TRBV7-3 and TRBJ2-2, with unresolved D. Germline V gives CDR1 SGHTA, CDR2 FQGTGA. The CDR3 has 13 residues. V was pared by 4 bases and J by 4 bases, with 7 bases between. The CDR3 here is CASSSTSTGELFF. In nucleotides, the CDR3 is TGTGCCAGCAGCTCCACCAGCACCGGGGAGCTGTTTTTT.

The chain uses TRBV2 and TRBJ2-2; D unresolved. CDR1 and CDR2 (germline): SNHLY, FYNNEI. Trimming pared 4 bases from V and 6 bases from J, leaving 15 bases between. This CDR3 has 15 amino acids. CDR3: CASSGYSLRAGELFF. The CDR3 DNA is TGTGCCAGCAGTGGGTATAGCTTACGTGCCGGGGAGCTGTTTTTT.

This clone was detected many times. The chain joins TRBV27 to TRBJ2-7; possible D gene TRBD1, 6 bases. The V gene's germline CDR1 is MNHEY and CDR2 SMNVEV (reference sequence). CDR3 length: 17 amino acids. V shed 1 base and J shed 3 bases, with 19 bases lying between them. In DNA form, the CDR3 reads TGTGCCAGCAGTTTATATCCCCCAACAACAGGGTTCTACGAGCAGTACTTC. This encodes CASSLYPPTTGFYEQYF.